This entry features one T cell receptor beta chain sequence. The antigen is unknown. These data belong to a study of human T cells and chemical hapten exposure. Study observations and caveats: The formation of large CDR3 similarity clusters by expanded TCRs significantly exceeded that of controls.

The CDR3 consists of 17 residues. The germline V gene encodes CDR1 DFQATT and CDR2 SNEGSKA (reference sequence). Trimming cost V 3 bases and J 4 bases, with 24 bases left between them. TCRdb ran MiXCR on the RACE reads and lists one entry per CDR3 protein. The repertoire holds around 330,000 distinct CDR3 sequences, with approximately 5.8% as singletons. Time point given: pre-sensitization, week 0. Treatment: therapeutic diphenylcyclopropenone sensitization with weekly scalp DPC. Sequencing used whole blood, obtained in connection with sensitization to the hapten diphenylcyclopropenone (DPC). The sequence derives from a woman younger than 35 with alopecia areata. Some clones in this sample may be carry-over from other donors' samples. The chain has TRBV20-1 and TRBJ1-2; weak D call: TRBD1 (6 bases). This CDR3 is CSARGVAGAFSPYGYTF. CDR3 nucleotide sequence: TGCAGTGCTAGGGGAGTAGCAGGGGCCTTCTCCCCCTATGGCTACACCTTC.